This T cell receptor beta chain was captured in a study of blood T cell repertoires in COVID-19. Study information: Samples taken during acute and convalescent COVID-19 were collected in the United States, Italy and Spain.

With V trimmed by 1 base and J by 5 bases, 4 bases remained unmatched. The germline gives CDR1 LGHDT, CDR2 YNNKEL (reference sequence). The CDR3 spans 14 residues. In the original workflow: The authors estimated nucleated cell counts from reference gene primer amplification. The protocol was immunoSEQ multiplex PCR, while the TCRdb copy is restricted to in-frame clones and leaves out a portion. Clonal size and the V and J genes are those of that table, whereas D and trimming came from the DNA. Of under 400,000 clones in the sample, approximately 91% were seen once. Participants, roughly 18 to 90 years old, spanned about two dozen US areas. All exposed participants met a person with COVID-19 within 2 weeks before entering the study.

This rearrangement joins TRBV3-1 (or the pseudogene TRBV3-2) to TRBJ1-2; the match to TRBD1 covers 7 bases. The clonotype comes from a woman between 25 and 40 years old who had been exposed to COVID-19. The material sequenced was PBMCs or T cells enriched from blood (not recorded which). CDR3 in DNA: TGTGCCAGCAGCCAAGCCGGACAGGATTATGGCTACACCTTC. It translates to CASSQAGQDYGYTF.